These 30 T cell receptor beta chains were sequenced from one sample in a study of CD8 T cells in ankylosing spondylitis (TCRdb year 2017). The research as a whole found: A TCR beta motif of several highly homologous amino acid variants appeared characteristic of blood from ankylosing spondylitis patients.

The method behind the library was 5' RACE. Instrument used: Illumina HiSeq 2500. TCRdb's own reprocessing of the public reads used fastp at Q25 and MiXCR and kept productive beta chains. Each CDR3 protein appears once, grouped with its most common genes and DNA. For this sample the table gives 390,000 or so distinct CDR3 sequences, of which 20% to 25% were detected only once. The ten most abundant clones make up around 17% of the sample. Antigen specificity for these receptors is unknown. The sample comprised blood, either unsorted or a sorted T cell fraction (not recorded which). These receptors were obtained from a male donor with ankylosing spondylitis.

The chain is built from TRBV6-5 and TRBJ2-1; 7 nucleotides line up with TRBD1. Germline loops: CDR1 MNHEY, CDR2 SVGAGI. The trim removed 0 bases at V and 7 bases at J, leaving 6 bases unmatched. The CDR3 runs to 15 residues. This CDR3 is CASSYSMSRGNEQFF. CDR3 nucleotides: TGTGCCAGCAGTTACTCGATGTCCAGGGGGAATGAGCAGTTCTTC.

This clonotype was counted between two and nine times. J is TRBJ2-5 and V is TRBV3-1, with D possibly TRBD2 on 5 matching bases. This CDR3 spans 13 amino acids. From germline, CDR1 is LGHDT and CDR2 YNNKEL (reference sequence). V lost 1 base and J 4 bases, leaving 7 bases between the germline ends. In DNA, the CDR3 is TGTGCCAGCAGCCAAGCAGGAGGAGAGACCCAGTACTTC. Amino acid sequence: CASSQAGGETQYF.

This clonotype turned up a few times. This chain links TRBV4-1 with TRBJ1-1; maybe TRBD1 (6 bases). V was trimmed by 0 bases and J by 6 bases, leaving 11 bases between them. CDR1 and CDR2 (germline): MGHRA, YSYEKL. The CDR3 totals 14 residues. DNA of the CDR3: TGCGCCAGCAGCCAAGATTTTAAGGGGGCTGAAGCTTTCTTT. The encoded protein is CASSQDFKGAEAFF.

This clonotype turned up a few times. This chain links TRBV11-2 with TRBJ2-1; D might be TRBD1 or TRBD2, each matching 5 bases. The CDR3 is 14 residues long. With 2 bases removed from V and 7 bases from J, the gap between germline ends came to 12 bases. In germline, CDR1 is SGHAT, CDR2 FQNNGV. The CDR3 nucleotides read TGTGCCAGCAGCTTATGGCAGGGCGGGAATGAGCAGTTCTTC. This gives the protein CASSLWQGGNEQFF.

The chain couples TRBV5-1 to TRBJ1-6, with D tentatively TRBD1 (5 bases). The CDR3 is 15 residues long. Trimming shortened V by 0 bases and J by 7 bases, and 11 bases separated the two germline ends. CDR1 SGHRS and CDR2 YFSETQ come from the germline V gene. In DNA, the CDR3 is TGCGCCAGCAGCTTGGAGGCAGGGCACAATTCACCCCTCCACTTT. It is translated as CASSLEAGHNSPLHF.

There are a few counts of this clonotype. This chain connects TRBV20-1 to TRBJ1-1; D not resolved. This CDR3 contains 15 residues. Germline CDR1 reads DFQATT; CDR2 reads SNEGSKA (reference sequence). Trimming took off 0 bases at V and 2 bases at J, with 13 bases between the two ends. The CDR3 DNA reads TGCAGTGCTAGAGATTGGAGGGAGCTTAACACTGAAGCTTTCTTT. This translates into CSARDWRELNTEAFF.

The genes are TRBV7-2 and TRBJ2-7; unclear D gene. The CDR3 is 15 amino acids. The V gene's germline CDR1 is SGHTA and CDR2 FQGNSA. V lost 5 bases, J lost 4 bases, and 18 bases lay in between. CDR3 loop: CASSLLGSIHYEQYF. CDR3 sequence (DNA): TGTGCCAGCAGCCTTCTGGGGTCCATACATTACGAGCAGTACTTC.

This CDR3 is CASRARGQGEYAYEQYF. CDR3 in DNA: TGTGCCAGCAGAGCTCGGGGACAGGGTGAATATGCCTACGAGCAGTACTTC. The J gene is TRBJ2-7, the V gene TRBV27; 9 bases map to TRBD1. V was pared by 6 bases and J by 2 bases, with 14 bases of the junction left unmatched. Germline lookup yields CDR1 MNHEY and CDR2 SMNVEV (reference sequence). The CDR3 loop spans 17 amino acids.

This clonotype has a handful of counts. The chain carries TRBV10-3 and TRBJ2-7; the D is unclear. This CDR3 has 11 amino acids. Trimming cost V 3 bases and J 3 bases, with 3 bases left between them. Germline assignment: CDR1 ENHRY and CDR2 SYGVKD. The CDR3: CAISDNYEQYF. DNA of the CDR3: TGTGCCATCAGTGATAACTACGAGCAGTACTTC.

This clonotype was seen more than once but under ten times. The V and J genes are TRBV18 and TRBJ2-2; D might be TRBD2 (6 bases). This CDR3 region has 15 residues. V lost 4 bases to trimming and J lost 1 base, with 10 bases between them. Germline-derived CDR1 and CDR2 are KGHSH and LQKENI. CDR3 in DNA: TGTGCCAGCTCACGGGGACTCCAGAACACCGGGGAGCTGTTTTTT. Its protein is CASSRGLQNTGELFF.

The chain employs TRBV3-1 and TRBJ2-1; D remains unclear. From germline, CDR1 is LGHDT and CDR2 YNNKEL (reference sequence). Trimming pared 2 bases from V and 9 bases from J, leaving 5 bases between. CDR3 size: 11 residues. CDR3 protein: CASSQLGEQFF. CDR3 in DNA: TGTGCCAGCAGCCAATTGGGTGAGCAGTTCTTC.

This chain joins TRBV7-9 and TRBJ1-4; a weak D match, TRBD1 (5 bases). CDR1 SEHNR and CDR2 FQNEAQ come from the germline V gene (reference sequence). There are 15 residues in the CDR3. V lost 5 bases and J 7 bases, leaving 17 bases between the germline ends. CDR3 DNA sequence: TGTGCCAGCAGCGGTGATCAGAGGGGAGTTGAAAAACTGTTTTTT. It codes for CASSGDQRGVEKLFF.

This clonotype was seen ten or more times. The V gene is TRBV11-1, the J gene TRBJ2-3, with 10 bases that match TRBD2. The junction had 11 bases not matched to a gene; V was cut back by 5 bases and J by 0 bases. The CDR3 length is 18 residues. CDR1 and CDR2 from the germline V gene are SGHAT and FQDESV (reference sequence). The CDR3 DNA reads TGTGCCAGCAGCCCCCGGACTAGCGGCACTTATAGCACAGATACGCAGTATTTT. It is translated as CASSPRTSGTYSTDTQYF.

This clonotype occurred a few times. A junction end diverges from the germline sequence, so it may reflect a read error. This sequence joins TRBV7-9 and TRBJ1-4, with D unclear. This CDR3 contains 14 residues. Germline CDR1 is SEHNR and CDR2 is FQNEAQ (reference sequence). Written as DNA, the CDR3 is TGTGCCAGCAGCTTGAGTGGGAGTAATGACAAACTGTTTTTT. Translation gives CASSLSGSNDKLFF.

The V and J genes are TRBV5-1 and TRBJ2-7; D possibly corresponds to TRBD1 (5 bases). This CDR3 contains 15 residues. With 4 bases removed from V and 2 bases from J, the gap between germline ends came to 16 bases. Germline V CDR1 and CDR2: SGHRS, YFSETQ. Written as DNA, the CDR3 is TGCGCCAGCAGCGGGGCCACCCCGTTCACCTACGAGCAGTACTTC. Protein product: CASSGATPFTYEQYF.

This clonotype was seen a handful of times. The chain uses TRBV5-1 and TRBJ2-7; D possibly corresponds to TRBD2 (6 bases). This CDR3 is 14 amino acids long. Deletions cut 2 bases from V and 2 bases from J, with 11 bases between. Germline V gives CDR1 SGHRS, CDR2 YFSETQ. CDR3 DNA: TGCGCCAGCAGCTTAATAGCGGAAGCCTACGAGCAGTACTTC. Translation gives CASSLIAEAYEQYF.

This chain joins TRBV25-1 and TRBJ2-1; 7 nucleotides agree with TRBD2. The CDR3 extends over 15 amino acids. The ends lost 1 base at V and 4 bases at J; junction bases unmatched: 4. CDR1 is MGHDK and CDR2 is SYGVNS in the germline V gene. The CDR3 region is CASSELGEGYNEQFF. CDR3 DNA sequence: TGTGCCAGCAGTGAATTGGGGGAGGGGTACAATGAGCAGTTCTTC.

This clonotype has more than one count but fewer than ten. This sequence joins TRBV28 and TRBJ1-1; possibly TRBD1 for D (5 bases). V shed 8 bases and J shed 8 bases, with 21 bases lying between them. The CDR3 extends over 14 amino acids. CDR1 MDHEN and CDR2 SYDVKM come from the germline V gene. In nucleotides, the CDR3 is TGTGCCAGCGTATATCTGTGGGGCAGAAAAGAAGCTTTCTTT. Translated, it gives CASVYLWGRKEAFF.

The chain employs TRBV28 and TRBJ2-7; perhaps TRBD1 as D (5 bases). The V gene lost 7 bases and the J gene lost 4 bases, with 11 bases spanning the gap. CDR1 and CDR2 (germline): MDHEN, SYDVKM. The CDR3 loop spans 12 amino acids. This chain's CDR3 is CASTKQEYEQYF. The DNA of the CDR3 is TGTGCCAGCACAAAACAGGAATACGAGCAGTACTTC. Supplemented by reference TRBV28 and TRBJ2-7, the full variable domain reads DVKVTQSSRYLVKRTGEKVFLECVQDMDHENMFWYRQDPGLGLRLIYFSYDVKMKEKGDIPEGYSVSREKKERFSLILESASTNQTSMYLCASTKQEYEQYFGPGTRLTVT.

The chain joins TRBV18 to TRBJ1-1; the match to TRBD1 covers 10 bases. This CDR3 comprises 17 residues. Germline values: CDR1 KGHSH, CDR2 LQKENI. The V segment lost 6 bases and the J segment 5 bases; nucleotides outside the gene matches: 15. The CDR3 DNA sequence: TGTGCCAGCTCCTGGGGGGACAGGGGCTTTTTGGAGACTGAAGCTTTCTTT. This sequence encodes CASSWGDRGFLETEAFF.

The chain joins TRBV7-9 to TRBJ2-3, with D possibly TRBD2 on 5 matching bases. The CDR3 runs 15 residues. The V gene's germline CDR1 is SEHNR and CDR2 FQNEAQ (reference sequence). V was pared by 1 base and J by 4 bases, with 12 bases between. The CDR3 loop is CASSLVGGFADTQYF. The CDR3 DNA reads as TGTGCCAGCAGCTTAGTTGGCGGGTTTGCAGATACGCAGTATTTT.

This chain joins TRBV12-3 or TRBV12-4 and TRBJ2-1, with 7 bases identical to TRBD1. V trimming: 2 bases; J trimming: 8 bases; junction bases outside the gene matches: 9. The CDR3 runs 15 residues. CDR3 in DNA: TGTGCCAGCAGTTTATTGACAGGGAAAAGCGATGAGCAGTTCTTC. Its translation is CASSLLTGKSDEQFF.

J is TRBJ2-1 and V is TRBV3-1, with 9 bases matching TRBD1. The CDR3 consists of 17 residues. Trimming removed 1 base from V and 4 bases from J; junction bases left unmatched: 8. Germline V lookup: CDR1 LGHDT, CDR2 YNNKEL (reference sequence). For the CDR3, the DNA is TGTGCCAGCAGCCAAGTTCCCACAGGGGGCCTTTACAATGAGCAGTTCTTC. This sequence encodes CASSQVPTGGLYNEQFF.

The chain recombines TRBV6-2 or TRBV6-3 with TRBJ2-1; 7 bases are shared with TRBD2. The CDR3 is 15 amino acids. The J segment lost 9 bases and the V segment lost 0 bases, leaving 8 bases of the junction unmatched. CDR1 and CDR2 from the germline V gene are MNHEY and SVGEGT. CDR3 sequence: CASSYSGGLGGEQFF. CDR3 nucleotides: TGTGCCAGCAGTTACTCGGGAGGGCTCGGAGGTGAGCAGTTCTTC.

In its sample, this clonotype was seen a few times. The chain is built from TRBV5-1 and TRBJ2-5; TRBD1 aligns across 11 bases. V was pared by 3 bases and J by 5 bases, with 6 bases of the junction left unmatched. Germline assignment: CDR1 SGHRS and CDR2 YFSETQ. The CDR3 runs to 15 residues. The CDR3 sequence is CASSYGQGARETQYF. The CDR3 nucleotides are TGCGCCAGCAGCTACGGACAGGGGGCGCGGGAGACCCAGTACTTC.

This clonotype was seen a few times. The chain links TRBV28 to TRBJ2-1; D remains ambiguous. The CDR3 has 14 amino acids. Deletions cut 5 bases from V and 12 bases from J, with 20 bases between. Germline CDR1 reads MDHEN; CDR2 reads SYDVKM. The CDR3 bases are TGTGCCAGCAGTCTAACTCCCAGCGACCCTGGGCAGTTCTTC. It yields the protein CASSLTPSDPGQFF.

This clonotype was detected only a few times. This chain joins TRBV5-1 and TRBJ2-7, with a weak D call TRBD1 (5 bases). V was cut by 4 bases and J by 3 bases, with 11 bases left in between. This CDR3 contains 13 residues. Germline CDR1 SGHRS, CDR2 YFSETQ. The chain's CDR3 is CASSPRTNYEQYF. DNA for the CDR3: TGCGCCAGCAGCCCTCGGACAAACTACGAGCAGTACTTC.

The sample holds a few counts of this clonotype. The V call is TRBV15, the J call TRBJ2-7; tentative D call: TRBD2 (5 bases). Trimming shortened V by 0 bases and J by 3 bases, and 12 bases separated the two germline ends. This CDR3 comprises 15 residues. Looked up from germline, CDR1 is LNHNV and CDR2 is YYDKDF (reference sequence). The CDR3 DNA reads TGTGCCACCAGCAGAGATGAGGCTAGCTTCTACGAGCAGTACTTC. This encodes CATSRDEASFYEQYF.

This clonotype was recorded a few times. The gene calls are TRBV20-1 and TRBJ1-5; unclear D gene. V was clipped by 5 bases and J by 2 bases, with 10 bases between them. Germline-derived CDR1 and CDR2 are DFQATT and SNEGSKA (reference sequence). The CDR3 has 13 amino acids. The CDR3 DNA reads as TGCAGTGCTGCCGCGAGAGGCAATCAGCCCCAGCATTTT. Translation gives CSAAARGNQPQHF.

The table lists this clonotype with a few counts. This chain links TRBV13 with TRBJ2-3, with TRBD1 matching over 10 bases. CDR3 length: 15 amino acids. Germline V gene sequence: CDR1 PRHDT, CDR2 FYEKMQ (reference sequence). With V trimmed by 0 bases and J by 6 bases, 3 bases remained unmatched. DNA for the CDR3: TGTGCCAGCAGCTTAGGGGACAGGGGGTTTGATACGCAGTATTTT. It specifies CASSLGDRGFDTQYF.